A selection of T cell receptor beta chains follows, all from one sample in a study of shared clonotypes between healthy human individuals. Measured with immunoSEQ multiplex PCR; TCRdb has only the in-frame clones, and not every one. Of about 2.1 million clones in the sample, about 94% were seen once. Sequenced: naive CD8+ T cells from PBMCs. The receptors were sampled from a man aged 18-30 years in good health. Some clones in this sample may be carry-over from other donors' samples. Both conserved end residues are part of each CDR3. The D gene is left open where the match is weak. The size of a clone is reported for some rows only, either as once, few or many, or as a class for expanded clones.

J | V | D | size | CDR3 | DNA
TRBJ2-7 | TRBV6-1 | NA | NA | CASSERGPSRSYEQYF | TGTGCCAGCAGTGAACGGGGACCAAGCCGCTCCTACGAGCAGTACTTC
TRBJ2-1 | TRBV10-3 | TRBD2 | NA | CAISELSWSGGADEQFF | TGTGCCATCAGTGAGTTGTCGTGGTCGGGAGGGGCGGATGAGCAGTTCTTC
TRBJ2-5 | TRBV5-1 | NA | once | CASSWNREETQYF | TGCGCCAGCAGCTGGAACAGGGAAGAGACCCAGTACTTC
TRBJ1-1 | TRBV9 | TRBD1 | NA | CASSRQGELRNTEAFF | TGTGCCAGCAGCCGACAGGGGGAGCTAAGGAACACTGAAGCTTTCTTT
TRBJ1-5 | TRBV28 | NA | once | CASSLVGGFNQPQHF | TGTGCCAGCAGTTTAGTAGGGGGATTTAATCAGCCCCAGCATTTT
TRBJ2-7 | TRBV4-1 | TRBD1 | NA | CASSPGQGSYEQYF | TGCGCCAGCAGCCCGGGACAGGGTTCCTACGAGCAGTACTTC
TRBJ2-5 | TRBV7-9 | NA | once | CASSLGISEGETQYF | TGTGCCAGCAGCTTAGGGATTTCGGAGGGGGAGACCCAGTACTTC
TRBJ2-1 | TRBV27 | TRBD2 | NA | CASSLLGTSGNNEQFF | TGTGCCAGCAGTTTACTTGGGACTAGCGGCAACAATGAGCAGTTCTTC
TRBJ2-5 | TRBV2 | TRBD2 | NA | CASSGWREGPLEETQYF | TGTGCCAGCAGTGGGTGGCGGGAGGGCCCCCTTGAAGAGACCCAGTACTTC
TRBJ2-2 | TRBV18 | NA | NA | CASSAYTSTGELFF | TGTGCCAGCTCAGCTTATACCAGTACCGGGGAGCTGTTTTTT
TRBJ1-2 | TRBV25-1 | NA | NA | CASSEYPANDGYTF | TGTGCCAGCAGTGAATATCCAGCTAACGATGGCTACACCTTC
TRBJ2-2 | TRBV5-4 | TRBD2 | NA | CASSSLAGGPVGELFF | TGTGCCAGCAGCTCGCTGGCGGGAGGGCCGGTCGGGGAGCTGTTTTTT
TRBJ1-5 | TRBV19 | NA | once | CASSIDGWRVNGQPQHF | TGTGCCAGTAGTATAGATGGGTGGAGGGTTAACGGTCAGCCCCAGCATTTT
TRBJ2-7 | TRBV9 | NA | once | CASSVFGGPYEQYF | TGTGCCAGCAGCGTATTCGGGGGCCCTTACGAGCAGTACTTC
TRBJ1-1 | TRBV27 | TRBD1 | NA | CASSPLTGVGTEAFF | TGTGCCAGCAGCCCCCTCACAGGGGTTGGGACTGAAGCTTTCTTT
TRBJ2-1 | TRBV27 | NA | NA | CASSSAETYNEQFF | TGTGCCAGCAGTTCGGCAGAGACCTACAATGAGCAGTTCTTC
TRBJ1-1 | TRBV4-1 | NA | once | CASSQDGAGTLNEAFF | TGCGCCAGCAGCCAAGACGGGGCAGGGACCTTGAACGAAGCTTTCTTT
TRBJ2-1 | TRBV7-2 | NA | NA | CASSSYGSSYNEQFF | TGTGCCAGCAGCTCCTACGGGAGCTCCTACAATGAGCAGTTCTTC
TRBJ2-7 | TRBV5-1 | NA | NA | CASSLVQGSYEQYF | TGCGCCAGCAGCTTGGTGCAGGGCTCTTACGAGCAGTACTTC
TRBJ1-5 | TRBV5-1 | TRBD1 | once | CASSLDGTGGQPQHF | TGCGCCAGCAGCTTGGACGGGACAGGAGGTCAGCCCCAGCATTTT
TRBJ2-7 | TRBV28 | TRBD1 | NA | CASSWTGGGGEQYF | TGTGCCAGCAGTTGGACAGGGGGCGGCGGCGAGCAGTACTTC
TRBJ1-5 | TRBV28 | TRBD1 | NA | CASNRFKDRVNQPQHF | TGTGCCAGCAACCGATTTAAAGACAGGGTAAATCAGCCCCAGCATTTT
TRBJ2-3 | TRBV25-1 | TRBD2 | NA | CASSEVGGRGTDTQYF | TGTGCCAGCAGTGAAGTTGGCGGGAGAGGAACAGATACGCAGTATTTT
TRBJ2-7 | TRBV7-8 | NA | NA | CASSLRLQGGNEQYF | TGTGCCAGCAGCTTAAGACTACAGGGTGGAAACGAGCAGTACTTC
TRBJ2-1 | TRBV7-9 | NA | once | CASSGRDEKADEQFF | TGTGCCAGCAGCGGGAGAGATGAGAAGGCGGATGAGCAGTTCTTC
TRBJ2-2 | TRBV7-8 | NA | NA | CASSFRSLALNTGELFF | TGTGCCAGCAGCTTTCGGTCCCTAGCGCTGAACACCGGGGAGCTGTTTTTT
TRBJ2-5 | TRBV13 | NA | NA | CASSSSETQYF | TGTGCCAGCAGTTCGTCGGAGACCCAGTACTTC
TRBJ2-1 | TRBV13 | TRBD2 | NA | CASSLPKLTSGSANEQFF | TGTGCCAGCAGCTTACCCAAATTGACTAGCGGGAGTGCAAATGAGCAGTTCTTC
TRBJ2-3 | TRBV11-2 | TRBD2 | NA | CASSLSGVDTQYF | TGTGCCAGCAGCTTAAGCGGGGTGGATACGCAGTATTTT
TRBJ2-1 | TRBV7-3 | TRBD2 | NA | CASSLTGLAPKNEQFF | TGTGCCAGCAGCTTAACGGGACTAGCGCCTAAAAATGAGCAGTTCTTC
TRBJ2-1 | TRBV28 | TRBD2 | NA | CASSSGTSGRADDEQFF | TGTGCCAGCAGTTCCGGGACTAGCGGGAGGGCCGACGATGAGCAGTTCTTC
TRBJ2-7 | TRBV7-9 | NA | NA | CASSLGADYEQYF | TGTGCCAGCAGCTTAGGGGCAGACTACGAGCAGTACTTC
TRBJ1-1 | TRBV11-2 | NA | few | CASSLWGEAEAFF | TGTGCCAGCAGCTTATGGGGAGAGGCTGAAGCTTTCTTT
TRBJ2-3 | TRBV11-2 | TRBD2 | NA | CASSLLLAGEDTQYF | TGTGCCAGCAGCTTATTACTAGCGGGTGAAGATACGCAGTATTTT
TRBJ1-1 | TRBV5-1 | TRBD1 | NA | CASRNLQGAETEAFF | TGCGCCAGCAGGAATCTACAGGGGGCTGAAACTGAAGCTTTCTTT
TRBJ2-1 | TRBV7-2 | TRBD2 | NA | CASRPREGQAYEQFF | TGTGCCAGCAGACCGCGGGAGGGCCAAGCGTATGAGCAGTTCTTC
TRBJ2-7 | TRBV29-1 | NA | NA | CSVGWGNFYEQYF | TGCAGCGTTGGGTGGGGGAACTTCTACGAGCAGTACTTC
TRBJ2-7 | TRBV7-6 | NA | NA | CASSAGGTPISNEQYF | TGTGCCAGCAGCGCTGGCGGGACTCCCATCAGCAACGAGCAGTACTTC
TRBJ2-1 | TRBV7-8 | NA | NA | CASSRGPAQMVNEQFF | TGTGCCAGCAGCCGTGGTCCGGCCCAGATGGTGAATGAGCAGTTCTTC
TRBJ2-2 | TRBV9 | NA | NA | CASSVWVQNTGELFF | TGTGCCAGCAGCGTATGGGTGCAGAACACCGGGGAGCTGTTTTTT
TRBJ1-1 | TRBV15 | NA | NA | CATSRERPKLTVRINTEAFF | TGTGCCACCAGCAGGGAACGTCCCAAGTTGACGGTCAGAATAAACACTGAAGCTTTCTTT
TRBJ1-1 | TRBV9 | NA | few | CASTTGTPNTEAFF | TGTGCCAGCACCACCGGGACACCAAACACTGAAGCTTTCTTT
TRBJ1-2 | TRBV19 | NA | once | CASSFGTVNYGYTF | TGTGCCAGTAGTTTCGGGACGGTCAACTATGGCTACACCTTC
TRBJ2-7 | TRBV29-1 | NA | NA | CSVGQGSGYEQYF | TGCAGCGTTGGCCAGGGGTCGGGCTACGAGCAGTACTTC
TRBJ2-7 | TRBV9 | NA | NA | CASSVGPGPYEQYF | TGTGCCAGCAGCGTAGGTCCAGGACCCTACGAGCAGTACTTC
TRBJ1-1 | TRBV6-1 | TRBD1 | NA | CASSEMTGLNTEAFF | TGTGCCAGTAGTGAAATGACAGGGTTGAACACTGAAGCTTTCTTT
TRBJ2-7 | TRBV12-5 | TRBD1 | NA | CASGPRQGGYEQYF | TGTGCTAGTGGTCCGAGACAGGGGGGATACGAGCAGTACTTC
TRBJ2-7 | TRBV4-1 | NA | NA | CASSPLGPMRDEQYF | TGCGCCAGCAGCCCACTCGGACCCATGAGAGACGAGCAGTACTTC
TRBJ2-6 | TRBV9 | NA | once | CASSVALSIPGQPTGANVLTF | TGTGCCAGCAGCGTAGCTCTATCAATCCCAGGGCAACCTACTGGGGCCAACGTCCTGACTTTC
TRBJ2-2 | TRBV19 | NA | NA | CASSTTSRDLNTGELFF | TGTGCCAGTAGTACAACGTCACGGGACTTGAACACCGGGGAGCTGTTTTTT
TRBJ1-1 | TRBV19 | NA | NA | CATRQELNTEAFF | TGTGCCACCAGACAGGAGTTGAACACTGAAGCTTTCTTT
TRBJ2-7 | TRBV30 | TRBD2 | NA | CAWGLAGYEQYF | TGTGCCTGGGGACTAGCGGGGTACGAGCAGTACTTC
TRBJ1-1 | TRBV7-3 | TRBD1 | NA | CASSLDRDFEAFF | TGTGCCAGCAGTTTGGACAGGGACTTTGAAGCTTTCTTT
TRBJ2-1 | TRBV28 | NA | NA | CASSLNLASSYNEQFF | TGTGCCAGCAGTTTAAATTTGGCCAGCTCCTACAATGAGCAGTTCTTC
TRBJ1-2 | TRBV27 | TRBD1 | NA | CASSLDRDRVYGYTF | TGTGCCAGCAGTTTAGACAGGGACAGAGTCTATGGCTACACCTTC
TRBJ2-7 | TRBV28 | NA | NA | CASSYSSYEQYF | TGTGCCAGCAGTTATTCCTCCTACGAGCAGTACTTC
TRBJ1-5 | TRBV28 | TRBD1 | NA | CASRDGTGNQPQHF | TGTGCCAGCAGGGACGGGACAGGGAATCAGCCCCAGCATTTT